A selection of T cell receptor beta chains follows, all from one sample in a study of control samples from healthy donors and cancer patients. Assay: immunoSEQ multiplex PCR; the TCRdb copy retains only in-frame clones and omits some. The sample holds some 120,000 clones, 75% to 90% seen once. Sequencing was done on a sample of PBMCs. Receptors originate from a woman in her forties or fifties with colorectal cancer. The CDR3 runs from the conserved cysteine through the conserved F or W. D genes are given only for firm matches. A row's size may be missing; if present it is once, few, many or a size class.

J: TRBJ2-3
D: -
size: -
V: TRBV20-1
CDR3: CSARGDTQYF
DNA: TGCAGTGCTAGGGGCGATACGCAGTATTTT

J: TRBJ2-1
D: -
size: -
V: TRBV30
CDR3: CAWSVGGEQFF
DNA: TGTGCCTGGAGTGTAGGGGGTGAGCAGTTCTTC

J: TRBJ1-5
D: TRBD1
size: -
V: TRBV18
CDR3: CASSPTGPPNQPQHF
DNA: TGTGCCAGCTCACCGACAGGGCCTCCCAATCAGCCCCAGCATTTT

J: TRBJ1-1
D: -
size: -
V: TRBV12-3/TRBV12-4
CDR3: CASSVTVNTEAFF
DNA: TGTGCCAGCTCGGTAACGGTTAACACTGAAGCTTTCTTT

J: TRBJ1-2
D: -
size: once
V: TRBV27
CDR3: CASSLLPGSFDGYTF
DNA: TGTGCCAGCAGTTTATTGCCGGGGAGTTTTGATGGCTACACCTTC

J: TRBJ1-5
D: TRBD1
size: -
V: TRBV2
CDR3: CASGPGTGGSQPQHF
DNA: TGTGCCAGCGGACCTGGGACAGGGGGATCCCAGCCCCAGCATTTT

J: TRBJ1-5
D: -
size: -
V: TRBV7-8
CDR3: CASSFQGDQPQHF
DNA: TGTGCCAGCAGCTTCCAGGGAGATCAGCCCCAGCATTTT

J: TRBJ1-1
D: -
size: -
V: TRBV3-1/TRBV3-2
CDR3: CASSRGRAQRGTEAFF
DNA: TGTGCCAGCAGCCGGGGTCGGGCCCAAAGGGGCACTGAAGCTTTCTTT

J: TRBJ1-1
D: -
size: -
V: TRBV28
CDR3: CASSSPGRTSPPFWSEAFF
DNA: TGTGCCAGCAGTTCCCCCGGACGGACTTCGCCCCCCTTTTGGTCTGAAGCTTTCTTT

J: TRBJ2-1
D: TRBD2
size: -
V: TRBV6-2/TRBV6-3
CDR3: CASSNGLAGVHEQFF
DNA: TGTGCCAGCAGTAATGGACTAGCGGGAGTTCATGAGCAGTTCTTC

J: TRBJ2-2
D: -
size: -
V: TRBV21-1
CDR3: CASSLKLGHPTNFTGELFF
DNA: TGTGCCAGCAGCCTAAAGCTGGGCCACCCCACAAACTTCACCGGGGAGCTGTTTTTT

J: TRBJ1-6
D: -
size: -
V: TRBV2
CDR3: CASHGDSNNSPLHF
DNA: TGTGCCAGCCACGGAGACAGTAATAATTCACCCCTCCACTTT

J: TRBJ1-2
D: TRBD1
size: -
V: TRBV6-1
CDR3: CASSDGQGLGIYYGYTF
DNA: TGTGCCAGCAGTGACGGACAGGGACTTGGAATATACTATGGCTACACCTTC

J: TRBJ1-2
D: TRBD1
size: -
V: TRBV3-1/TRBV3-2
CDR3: CASSWGQGAGGYTF
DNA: TGTGCCAGCAGCTGGGGGCAGGGGGCTGGAGGCTACACCTTC

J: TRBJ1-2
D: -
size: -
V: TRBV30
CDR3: CAWRRVSNYYGYTF
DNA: TGTGCCTGGAGACGGGTCAGTAACTACTATGGCTACACCTTC

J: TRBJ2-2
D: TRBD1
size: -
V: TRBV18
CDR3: CASSPGQGANTGELFF
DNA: TGTGCCAGCTCCCCCGGACAGGGGGCGAACACCGGGGAGCTGTTTTTT

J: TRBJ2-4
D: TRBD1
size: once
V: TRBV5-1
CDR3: CASSLHPGTAKDIQYF
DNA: TGCGCCAGCAGCTTACACCCCGGGACAGCTAAGGACATTCAGTACTTC

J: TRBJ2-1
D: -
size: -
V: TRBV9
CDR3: CASSVSSGSYNEQFF
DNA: TGTGCCAGCAGCGTAAGTAGCGGCAGCTACAATGAGCAGTTCTTC

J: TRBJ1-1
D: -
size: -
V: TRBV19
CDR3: CATQLSHDSNTEAFF
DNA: TGTGCCACCCAACTTTCCCACGACAGCAACACTGAAGCTTTCTTT

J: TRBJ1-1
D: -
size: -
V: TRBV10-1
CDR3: CASREDKMNTEAFF
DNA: TGCGCCAGCAGAGAGGATAAAATGAACACTGAAGCTTTCTTT

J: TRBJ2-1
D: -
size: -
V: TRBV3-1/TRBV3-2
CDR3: CASSPTSYNEQFF
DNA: TGTGCCAGCAGCCCGACTAGTTACAATGAGCAGTTCTTC

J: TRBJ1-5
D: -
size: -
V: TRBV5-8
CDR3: CASSLQGIQPQHF
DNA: TGTGCCAGCAGCCTACAGGGCATTCAGCCCCAGCATTTT

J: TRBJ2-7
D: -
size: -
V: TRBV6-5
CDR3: CASSYSSGRSYEQYF
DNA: TGTGCCAGCAGTTACTCGAGCGGCCGGTCCTACGAGCAGTACTTC

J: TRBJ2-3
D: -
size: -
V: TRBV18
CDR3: CASSPASPPTDTQYF
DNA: TGTGCCAGCTCACCGGCTTCGCCCCCCACAGATACGCAGTATTTT

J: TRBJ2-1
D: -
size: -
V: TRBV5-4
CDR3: CASSLNSGVRTNEQFF
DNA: TGTGCCAGCAGCTTGAATTCAGGAGTGCGTACAAATGAGCAGTTCTTC

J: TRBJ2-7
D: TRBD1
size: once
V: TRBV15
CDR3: CATSSGGQVYEQYF
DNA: TGTGCCACCAGCAGCGGGGGACAGGTCTACGAGCAGTACTTC

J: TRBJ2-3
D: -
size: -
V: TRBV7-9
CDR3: CASSEIGDTQYF
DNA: TGTGCCAGCAGCGAGATTGGGGATACGCAGTATTTT

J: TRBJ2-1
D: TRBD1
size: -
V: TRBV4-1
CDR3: CASSLGLQGDNEQFF
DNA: TGCGCCAGCAGCCTGGGCCTACAGGGGGACAATGAGCAGTTCTTC

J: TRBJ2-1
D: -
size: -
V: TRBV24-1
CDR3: CATSVGGEFNEQFF
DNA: TGTGCCACCAGTGTCGGCGGGGAGTTCAATGAGCAGTTCTTC

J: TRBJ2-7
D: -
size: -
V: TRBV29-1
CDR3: CSVEDPRTTSYEQYF
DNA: TGCAGCGTTGAAGATCCTAGGACGACGAGCTACGAGCAGTACTTC

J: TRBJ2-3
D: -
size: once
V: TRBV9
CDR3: CASSHREGGTDTQYF
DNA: TGTGCCAGCAGCCACAGGGAGGGAGGCACAGATACGCAGTATTTT

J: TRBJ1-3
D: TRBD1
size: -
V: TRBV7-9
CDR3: CASSSLQGLYGNTIYF
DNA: TGTGCCAGCAGCTCTCTACAGGGGTTGTATGGAAACACCATATATTTT

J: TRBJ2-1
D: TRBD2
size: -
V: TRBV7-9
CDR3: CASSRSGAADEQFF
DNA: TGTGCCAGCAGCCGTAGCGGGGCAGCGGATGAGCAGTTCTTC

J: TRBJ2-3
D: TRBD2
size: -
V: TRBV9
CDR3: CASSVRLAGGTDTQYF
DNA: TGTGCCAGCAGCGTTAGACTAGCGGGGGGTACAGATACGCAGTATTTT

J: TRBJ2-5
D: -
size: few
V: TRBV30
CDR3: CAWSGKAQGTQYF
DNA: TGTGCCTGGAGTGGAAAGGCCCAGGGGACCCAGTACTTC

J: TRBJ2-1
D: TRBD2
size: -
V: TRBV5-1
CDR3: CASSISTSGGASEQFF
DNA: TGCGCCAGCAGCATATCGACTAGCGGGGGGGCTAGTGAGCAGTTCTTC